This T cell receptor beta chain emerged from a study of hypomethylating agent response in myelodysplastic syndrome (dated by TCRdb to the early 2020s). Background on the whole study: Patients were treated with the hypomethylating agents azacitidine (most of the 11) or decitabine (3 of 11). Of the myelodysplastic syndrome patients in the cohort, roughly ten were male and 2 were female. On average the patients were roughly 72 +/- 6.3 years old, and a diploid cytogenetic profile was seen most often. TET2 mutation was identified most frequently, being present in 5 of 11 patients. Complete response or hematologic improvement was achieved by six patients, and five patients were classified as non-responders. Response was defined as complete response or hematologic improvement, and patients who met neither criterion were classified as non-responders. Broader findings and caveats from the paper: Only 11 to 12 patients were analyzed, so the study cohort was small. Because the healthy control donors and the MDS patients were not matched by age, the comparison between MDS and healthy samples could have been affected. After hypomethylating agent treatment, no significant change in richness, rarefaction diversity or clonality was seen, either across all patients or within response groups. Novel clonotypes emerged more often in responders, while non-responders showed more contracted clonotypes after treatment. Whether the shared GLIPH2 clusters possibly recognize novel MDS antigens was not confirmed and still needs to be tested experimentally.

T-cell subsets were not sorted, so the analysis was performed on bulk bone marrow. TCR beta CDR3 regions were immunosequenced from bone marrow of roughly 10 myelodysplastic syndrome patients before and after hypomethylating agent therapy. For longitudinal repertoire tracking, a baseline bone marrow plus two to three bone marrows at different post-treatment timepoints were contributed by each patient. Genomic DNA was isolated from whole bone marrow, and DNA quality was assessed with TapeStation, NanoDrop OneC and PicoGreen assays. Notes on this clone: The antigen it recognizes is unknown. Base qualities were left out, and no much larger clone turns up one base away.

The germline ends are 7 bases apart after V is trimmed by 1 base and J by 4 bases. In the germline V gene, CDR1 corresponds to MDHEN and CDR2 to SYDVKM. Inclusive of the bounding cysteine and phenylalanine, the CDR3 is 13 residues long. The sequence is cut down to CDR3 DNA, 39 bases in frame from base 1. Library prep was done by the immunoSEQ multiplex PCR assay. Each sample was run at survey resolution as two replicates of approximately 200 ng apiece, for a total of roughly 400 ng of DNA. Using multiplex PCR primers aimed at V and J genes, the hsTCRB kit picked up rearranged TCRB sequences in genomic DNA. The CDR3 region was amplified in a first PCR of 31 cycles using the QIAGEN Multiplex PCR Kit. An 8-cycle second PCR added sample barcodes and Illumina adapters to each replicate. Quantification of the pooled libraries was done with a QuantStudio 6 and the KAPA library quantification kit. Approximately 15 pM of pooled libraries were sequenced on an Illumina MiSeq with 156-cycle single-end reads and a 15-cycle index read. The study's own analysis went as follows. Of fewer than 200,000 unique clonotypes, roughly 1.6% were flagged by VDJdb annotation as previously reported viral-epitope-specific clonotypes. Raw reads were processed by the immunoSEQ Data Assistant and immunoSEQ Analyzer into normalized, annotated TCRB repertoires. Clonotype analysis used the immunarch R package version 0.6.5 and BioAnalyzer. Every repertoire was downsampled to the clone count of the smallest repertoire before richness was estimated. Clonotypes were classified as expanded, contracted or novel by Fisher's exact tests, with novel defined as zero frequency before treatment. Significantly changed CDR3 beta sequences were clustered with GLIPH2 using simulation_depth=1000 and kmer_min_depth=3, and CDR3s shorter than five residues were excluded. TCRdb stores this immuneACCESS table with in-frame sequences only. Part of the clones is absent; in the studies checked, under half of the shortfall reflects unresolved V genes, and no reason is known for the rest. The V and J calls and clone size come from that table; D and trimming were worked out from the DNA. The sample yields over 2,500 clones; roughly 85% were counted once. The biggest ten clones account for about 27% of the sample.

This material consisted of bone marrow, taken before or after starting hypomethylating agent treatment for myelodysplastic syndrome (not recorded which). The TCR sequence derives from a human donor with myelodysplastic syndrome. The chain couples TRBV28 to TRBJ2-5; the D gene cannot be named for sure. The nucleotide sequence reads as follows: TGTGCCAGCAGTTTATCTGGGGTAGAGACCCAGTACTTC. This yields the protein CASSLSGVETQYF.